The 16 T cell receptor beta chains listed next were all sequenced from one sample in a study of blood T cell repertoires in COVID-19 (dated by TCRdb to the early 2020s). Receptor amplification or capture employed the immunoSEQ multiplex PCR assay. TCRdb limited this immuneACCESS table to in-frame rearrangements with V and J called. A share of clones is missing; checked studies link under half to unresolved V genes, and the rest is unexplained. The table for this sample lists a few hundred thousand clones; roughly nine tenths of them were counted only once. 3.5% to 5% of the sample is in the top ten clones. Sequencing was performed on peripheral blood. The receptor source for this set is a woman aged 40 to 55 who had recovered from COVID-19.

This rearrangement joins TRBV24-1 to TRBJ2-3; 9 bases match TRBD1. The CDR3 has 14 residues. After removal of 3 bases from V and 6 bases from J, the junction contained 3 bases not matched to a gene. Germline assignment: CDR1 KGHDR and CDR2 SFDVKD. Here the CDR3 DNA reads TGTGCCACCAGTGATGGCGACAGGGGGGATACGCAGTATTTT. Amino acid sequence: CATSDGDRGDTQYF.

V usage is TRBV7-2 and J usage is TRBJ2-7; no clear D. CDR1 is SGHTA and CDR2 is FQGNSA in the germline V gene. V gave up 6 bases and J gave up 4 bases, with 16 bases separating them. The CDR3 contains 14 residues. The CDR3 region has the DNA TGTGCCAGCAGTCTAGAGGCCCTCTTGTACGAGCAGTACTTC. It translates to CASSLEALLYEQYF.

The chain couples TRBV27 to TRBJ2-1; TRBD1 matches 7 bases. The length of the CDR3 is 16 residues. Germline CDR1 is MNHEY and CDR2 is SMNVEV (reference sequence). The V gene end was trimmed by 2 bases and the J gene end by 6 bases; junction bases not matched to a gene: 10. The CDR3 sequence is CASSLIVIPGGNEQFF. The CDR3 nucleotides are TGTGCCAGCAGTTTAATAGTCATACCAGGGGGCAATGAGCAGTTCTTC.

The chain recombines TRBV6-5 with TRBJ1-1; 11 bases match TRBD1. CDR3 length: 13 residues. Trimming removed 6 bases from V and 8 bases from J; junction bases left unmatched: 5. Germline V lookup: CDR1 MNHEY, CDR2 SVGAGI. The CDR3 loop reads CASRFRDRGEAFF. In DNA form, the CDR3 reads TGTGCCAGCAGATTCCGGGACAGGGGGGAAGCTTTCTTT.

This CDR3 reads CASSLRSKRSSYNEQFF. The CDR3 DNA follows: TGTGCCAGCAGCTTGAGGTCTAAGCGAAGCTCCTACAATGAGCAGTTCTTC. J is TRBJ2-1 and V is TRBV5-6; no clear D gene. The CDR3 has 17 residues. CDR1 and CDR2 from the germline V gene are SGHDT and YYEEEE. Trimming cost V 1 base and J 0 bases, with 14 bases left between them. Using reference TRBV5-6 and TRBJ2-1 for the parts outside the CDR3, the full variable domain is DAGVTQSPTHLIKTRGQQVTLRCSPKSGHDTVSWYQQALGQGPQFIFQYYEEEERQRGNFPDRFSGHQFPNYSSELNVNALLLGDSALYLCASSLRSKRSSYNEQFFGPGTRLTVL.

As for this clone: A junction boundary mismatches the germline segment, possibly from a read error. This chain uses TRBV29-1 with TRBJ2-7; 9 bases align to TRBD1. CDR1 is SQVTM, CDR2 ANQGSEA, per germline. This CDR3 has 12 amino acids. In nucleotides, the CDR3 is TGCAGCGTTGGTGATGAGGGACAGGGCCTACTCTTC. It translates to CSVGDEGQGLLF.

This chain connects TRBV21-1 to TRBJ2-7; TRBD2 was called by the table and not checked on the DNA. TRBV21-1 constitutes a pseudogene. This CDR3 is built from 17 residues. The CDR3 DNA sequence: TGTGCCAGCAATTACGGAGAAACGGAAAACCGAACCTACGAGCAGTACGTC. The encoded protein is CASNYGETENRTYEQYV.

This clone was observed a single time. V and J are TRBV12-3 or TRBV12-4 and TRBJ1-5, with D possibly matching TRBD1 (5 bases). The V end lost 8 bases, the J end lost 7 bases, and 15 bases lay between the germline ends. CDR3 size: 13 residues. DNA of the CDR3: TGTGCCAGCCAGGGATCACCCAGCCAGCCCCAGCATTTT. It codes for CASQGSPSQPQHF.

This chain links TRBV10-3 with TRBJ2-1, with TRBD2 identical over 10 bases. V dropped 5 bases and J dropped 6; count of bases not matched to a gene: 10. Germline V gives CDR1 ENHRY, CDR2 SYGVKD. The CDR3 length is 16 residues. The CDR3 is CAISIAGGNSFNEQFF. In nucleotides, the CDR3 is TGTGCCATCAGTATAGCGGGGGGCAACAGCTTCAATGAGCAGTTCTTC.

The V and J genes are TRBV9 and TRBJ2-7; maybe TRBD2 (5 bases). The V end lost 0 bases, the J end lost 2 bases, and 9 bases lay between the germline ends. Germline V lookup: CDR1 SGDLS, CDR2 YYNGEE. The CDR3 length is 14 residues. CDR3: CASSVGSVPYEQYF. CDR3 bases: TGTGCCAGCAGCGTAGGTAGCGTTCCCTACGAGCAGTACTTC.

The V and J genes are TRBV29-1 and TRBJ2-2; 7 bases are shared with TRBD1. This CDR3 has 13 amino acids. The germline V gene has CDR1 SQVTM and CDR2 ANQGSEA. The V segment lost 7 bases and the J segment 5 bases; nucleotides outside the gene matches: 7. In nucleotides, the CDR3 is TGCAGCGCTCGACAGGGTTGGACCGGGGAGCTGTTTTTT. Encoded protein: CSARQGWTGELFF.

The chain recombines TRBV18 with TRBJ2-7; D ambiguous. The V gene's germline CDR1 is KGHSH and CDR2 LQKENI. The ends were cut back, 6 bases at V and 6 bases at J, with 21 bases in the middle. The length of the CDR3 is 15 residues. CDR3 residues: CASSLASFFSGEQYF. CDR3 in DNA: TGTGCCAGCTCGCTCGCTTCCTTTTTCTCGGGCGAGCAGTACTTC.

The rearrangement joins TRBV7-2 to TRBJ2-5; D is perhaps TRBD1 (5 bases). The CDR3 sequence is 14 residues long. Between the trimmed V and J ends, which lost 4 bases and 9 bases, there was a span of 18 bases. Germline V CDR1 and CDR2: SGHTA, FQGNSA. For the CDR3, the DNA is TGTGCCAGCAGCTCAGGGTCCCTGACGGGTGCCCAGTACTTC. It codes for CASSSGSLTGAQYF. The full variable domain, its missing parts supplied by reference TRBV7-2 and TRBJ2-5, is GAGVSQSPSNKVTEKGKDVELRCDPISGHTALYWYRQSLGQGLEFLIYFQGNSAPDKSGLPSDRFSAERTGGSVSTLTIQRTQQEDSAVYLCASSSGSLTGAQYFGPGTRLLVL.

The V and J genes are TRBV19 and TRBJ1-4; no clear D. In germline, CDR1 is LNHDA, CDR2 SQIVND (reference sequence). This CDR3 comprises 13 residues. Between the trimmed V and J ends, which lost 9 bases and 1 base, there was a span of 9 bases. CDR3: CARPRGTNEKLFF. In DNA form, the CDR3 reads TGTGCCAGGCCCCGAGGAACTAATGAAAAACTGTTTTTT. The full variable domain, with the rest looked up from reference TRBV19 and TRBJ1-4, is DGGITQSPKYLFRKEGQNVTLSCEQNLNHDAMYWYRQDPGQGLRLIYYSQIVNDFQKGDIAEGYSVSREKKESFPLTVTSAQKNPTAFYLCARPRGTNEKLFFGSGTQLSVL.

V is TRBV27 and J is TRBJ2-1; unclear D gene. The CDR3 has 14 amino acids. Germline V CDR1 and CDR2: MNHEY, SMNVEV (reference sequence). V was clipped by 2 bases and J by 8 bases, with 13 bases between them. The CDR3, as DNA: TGTGCCAGCAGTTTAGTCCCACTCCTCGATGAGCAGTTCTTC. The encoded protein is CASSLVPLLDEQFF.

This clone occurred a few times. The chain uses TRBV5-4 and TRBJ1-2; 9 bases match TRBD1. This CDR3 has 15 amino acids. After removal of 4 bases from V and 6 bases from J, the junction contained 10 bases not matched to a gene. CDR1 is SGHNT and CDR2 is YYREEE in the germline V gene (reference sequence). The CDR3, as DNA: TGTGCCAGCAGCCTCAACTCTTACAGGGGGCATGGCTACACCTTC. This sequence encodes CASSLNSYRGHGYTF.